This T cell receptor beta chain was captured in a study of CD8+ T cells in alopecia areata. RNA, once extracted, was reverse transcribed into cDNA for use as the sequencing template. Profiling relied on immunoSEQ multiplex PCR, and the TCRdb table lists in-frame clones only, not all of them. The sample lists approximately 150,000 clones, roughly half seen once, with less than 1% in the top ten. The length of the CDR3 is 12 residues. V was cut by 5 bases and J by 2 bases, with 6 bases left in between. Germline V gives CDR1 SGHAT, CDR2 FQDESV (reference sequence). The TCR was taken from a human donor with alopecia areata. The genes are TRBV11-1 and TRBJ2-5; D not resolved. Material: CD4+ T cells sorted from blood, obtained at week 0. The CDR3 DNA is TGTGCCAGCAGCAGGACGCAAGAGACCCAGTACTTC. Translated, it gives CASSRTQETQYF.